The next 7 T cell receptor beta chains were all read from a single sample in a study of shared T cell receptors in the human thymus. Data came from immunoSEQ multiplex PCR; TCRdb stores just in-frame clones and leaves some out. The sample includes a few hundred thousand clones, 85% to 95% of them seen just once. The specimen was thymocytes. Source of these receptors: a human donor.

The chain couples TRBV27 to TRBJ2-7; a weak D match, TRBD2 (6 bases). The CDR3 loop spans 16 amino acids. Germline V CDR1 and CDR2: MNHEY, SMNVEV (reference sequence). Trimming pared 9 bases from V and 2 bases from J, leaving 23 bases between. The CDR3 DNA follows: TGTGCCAGTTCCCCTCGGGGAGGTCTGACGGCCTACGAGCAGTACTTC. It is translated as CASSPRGGLTAYEQYF.

The J gene is TRBJ2-3, the V gene TRBV27; 9 nucleotides match TRBD2. The CDR3 contains 20 residues. Trimming removed 3 bases from V and 1 base from J; junction bases left unmatched: 17. The V gene's germline CDR1 is MNHEY and CDR2 SMNVEV (reference sequence). The CDR3 DNA follows: TGTGCCAGCAGTTTGGGGGCGGTTGAGGTAGCGGGAGTGGGCACAGATACGCAGTATTTT. Encoded protein: CASSLGAVEVAGVGTDTQYF.

V usage is TRBV30 and J usage is TRBJ1-2, with 7 bases lining up with TRBD1. This CDR3 is built from 18 residues. J lost 2 bases, V lost 3 bases, and 18 bases had no gene match. Germline lookup yields CDR1 GTSNPN and CDR2 SVGIG (reference sequence). CDR3 sequence: CAWRGFGGTENINYGYTF. The CDR3 DNA is TGTGCCTGGAGAGGGTTTGGCGGGACAGAAAATATAAACTATGGCTACACCTTC.

The chain employs TRBV28 and TRBJ1-3; 8 nucleotides line up with TRBD1. Germline V CDR1 and CDR2: MDHEN, SYDVKM. J was trimmed by 2 bases and V by 4 bases; bases with no gene match: 13. CDR3 length: 18 residues. The CDR3 DNA follows: TGTGCCAGCAGTTCCCGCCGGGGACAGGAACTGACTGGAAACACCATATATTTT. Amino acids: CASSSRRGQELTGNTIYF. Supplemented by reference TRBV28 and TRBJ1-3, the full variable domain reads DVKVTQSSRYLVKRTGEKVFLECVQDMDHENMFWYRQDPGLGLRLIYFSYDVKMKEKGDIPEGYSVSREKKERFSLILESASTNQTSMYLCASSSRRGQELTGNTIYFGEGSWLTVV.

Remarks on this clone: This CDR3 is also generated by other DNA sequences in the sample. This chain uses TRBV6-4 with TRBJ1-2; D is unresolved. CDR3 length: 13 amino acids. The V and J ends lost 0 bases and 5 bases respectively, with 7 bases between them. Germline CDR1 MRHNA, CDR2 SNTAGT. CDR3 DNA: TGTGCCAGCAGTGACTCGAGGCGGTATGGCTACACCTTC. It yields the protein CASSDSRRYGYTF.

The V gene is TRBV27, the J gene TRBJ1-1, with 7 nucleotides matching TRBD1. The V and J ends lost 5 bases and 0 bases, in that order; junction bases with no gene match: 6. Germline V CDR1 and CDR2: MNHEY, SMNVEV (reference sequence). This CDR3 spans 15 amino acids. The DNA of the CDR3 is TGTGCCAGCAGTCCCTCAGGGGGGTTGAACACTGAAGCTTTCTTT. Its protein is CASSPSGGLNTEAFF.

The rearrangement joins TRBV28 to TRBJ1-3, with 7 bases fitting TRBD1. This CDR3 spans 18 amino acids. With V trimmed by 5 bases and J by 7 bases, 20 bases remained unmatched. CDR1 MDHEN and CDR2 SYDVKM come from the germline V gene. CDR3 amino acids: CASSQGLTGIWTSNTIYF. In DNA, the CDR3 is TGTGCCAGCAGTCAAGGGCTGACAGGGATATGGACTAGTAACACCATATATTTT.